A selection of T cell receptor beta chains follows, all from one sample in a study of cytomegalovirus exposure and HLA in healthy donors. Libraries were prepared by immunoSEQ multiplex PCR; TCRdb keeps only in-frame clonotypes and omits some of them. In the table there are nearly 110,000 clones, around 77% of which are singletons. The sequencing sample was made of PBMCs. The receptors originated from a young man in good health and CMV-seronegative. CDR3s include the opening cysteine and the closing phenylalanine or tryptophan. The D gene is left open where the match is weak. Size values are once, few and many counts, or a class for expanded clones, and some rows have none.

v_gene,j_gene,d_gene,len,abundance,CDR3aa,CDR3nt
TRBV15,TRBJ1-1,NA,14,once,CATSRDTANTEAFF,TGTGCCACCAGCAGGGACACTGCGAACACTGAAGCTTTCTTT
TRBV11-1,TRBJ2-2,NA,15,NA,CASSLNRGLTGELFF,TGTGCCAGCAGCTTAAACAGGGGACTCACCGGGGAGCTGTTTTTT
TRBV4-3,TRBJ2-7,NA,13,many,CASSQDRDYEQYF,TGCGCCAGCAGCCAAGACAGGGACTACGAGCAGTACTTC
TRBV27,TRBJ1-1,NA,13,NA,CASSLQQHTEAFF,TGTGCCAGCAGTTTGCAACAACACACCGAAGCTTTCTTT
TRBV28,TRBJ2-3,NA,14,NA,CASRNYIAPDTQYF,TGTGCCAGCAGGAATTACATAGCGCCAGATACGCAGTATTTT
TRBV11-2,TRBJ2-5,NA,13,NA,CASSPGVKETQYF,TGTGCCAGCAGCCCCGGAGTTAAAGAGACCCAGTACTTC
TRBV7-6,TRBJ2-3,NA,13,few,CASRTKSTDTQYF,TGTGCCAGCCGCACTAAAAGCACAGATACGCAGTATTTT
TRBV5-4,TRBJ1-2,NA,14,NA,CASSQGHPDYGYTF,TGTGCCAGCAGCCAGGGACACCCGGACTATGGCTACACCTTC
TRBV6-1,TRBJ1-6,TRBD1,15,NA,CASSVGDRDNSPLHF,TGTGCCAGCAGTGTGGGGGACAGGGATAATTCACCCCTCCACTTT
TRBV28,TRBJ2-7,NA,10,NA,CATSSYEQYF,TGTGCCACCTCATCCTACGAGCAGTACTTC
TRBV9,TRBJ1-2,TRBD1,14,NA,CASSPGQGSYGYTF,TGTGCCAGCAGCCCCGGACAGGGCTCCTATGGCTACACCTTC
TRBV5-6,TRBJ2-5,NA,17,NA,CASSLDWGQVGGETQYF,TGTGCCAGCAGCTTGGACTGGGGACAAGTGGGTGGGGAGACCCAGTACTTC
TRBV19,TRBJ1-2,NA,14,NA,CASSIVGGEYGYTF,TGTGCCAGTAGTATCGTCGGCGGAGAATATGGCTACACCTTC
TRBV12-5,TRBJ1-1,NA,13,NA,CASGLTGITKAFF,TGTGCTAGTGGCTTGACGGGAATCACTAAAGCTTTCTTT
TRBV21-1,TRBJ2-7,NA,15,NA,CASSARQGSSYEQYF,TGTGCCAGCAGCGCACGACAGGGGAGCTCCTACGAGCAGTACTTC
TRBV27,TRBJ1-2,TRBD1,15,NA,CASSSIEEGARGYTF,TGTGCCAGCAGTTCCATCGAAGAGGGGGCGCGCGGCTACACCTTC
TRBV7-2,TRBJ1-1,TRBD1,15,once,CASSPVEGAYTEAFF,TGTGCCAGCAGCCCCGTAGAGGGGGCGTACACTGAAGCTTTCTTT
TRBV5-1,TRBJ1-6,NA,13,NA,CASSERINSPLHF,TGCGCCAGCAGCGAGAGAATAAATTCACCCCTCCACTTT